This T cell receptor (beta chain) emerged from a study of PD-1 blockade in mismatch repair-deficient tumors. Mismatch repair deficiency was confirmed in all patients, by PCR or immunohistochemistry. Sequenced by immunoSEQ multiplex PCR; TCRdb stores in-frame clones only, minus some. Of around 62,000 clones listed, approximately 82% were seen once; the top ten hold 5% to 6.5%. Unmatched junction bases numbered 9, after V lost 4 bases and J lost 8 bases. CDR1 KGHSH and CDR2 LQKENI come from the germline V gene. CDR3 size: 15 residues. Material: peripheral blood, obtained 2 weeks after starting pembrolizumab. The sequence came from an adult with mismatch repair-deficient cancer. The chain combines TRBV18 with TRBJ1-4; 8 bases match TRBD1. The CDR3 region has the DNA TGTGCCAGCTCACGGGGAGCGACAGGGGTCGAAAAACTGTTTTTT. Protein sequence: CASSRGATGVEKLFF.